This T cell receptor (beta chain) is drawn from a study of Ad26.COV2.S vaccination and SARS-CoV-2 variants. Whole-study findings and limits: In TCR breadth and depth analyses, total T cell responses may have been underestimated.

V shed 1 base and J 2 bases; nucleotides not matched to a gene: 4. Germline V gene sequence: CDR1 LGHDT, CDR2 YNNKEL (reference sequence). There are 16 residues in the CDR3. A remark on this clone: Its target is unknown.

TCRdb keeps only in-frame clones here, not all; method: immunoSEQ multiplex PCR. Of approximately 340,000 clones in the sample, around 90% are singletons; the top ten hold under 4%. This sequence joins TRBV3-1 (or the pseudogene TRBV3-2) and TRBJ2-3, with TRBD2 identical over 9 bases. This sample comprised peripheral blood, obtained after recovery from COVID-19. The sequence derives from a human donor who had recovered from COVID-19. The chain's CDR3 is CASSQVPSGATDTQYF. CDR3 sequence (DNA): TGTGCCAGCAGCCAAGTGCCTAGCGGGGCCACAGATACGCAGTATTTT.